The 2 T cell receptor beta chains listed next were all sequenced from one sample in a study of glioma-infiltrating T cells after dendritic cell vaccination. TCRdb keeps only in-frame clones here, not all; method: immunoSEQ multiplex PCR. This table holds fewer than 40,000 clones, over 90% found once. The source was blood, collected before dendritic cell vaccination. The origin of the receptors is a human donor with glioblastoma.

The chain is built from TRBV6-5 and TRBJ1-2; D unresolved. V lost 5 bases and J lost 4, with 11 bases in between. The germline CDR1 and CDR2 sequences are MNHEY and SVGAGI. This CDR3 spans 13 amino acids. For the CDR3, the DNA is TGTGCCAGCAGTGACGCAGGAGGCTATGGCTACACCTTC. This gives the protein CASSDAGGYGYTF.

The chain combines TRBV18 with TRBJ1-2; a possible D gene is TRBD1 (5 bases). The CDR3 totals 13 residues. The germline gives CDR1 KGHSH, CDR2 LQKENI. V gave up 6 bases and J gave up 6 bases, with 14 bases separating them. The CDR3 spells CASSDTVLDGYTF. CDR3 nucleotides: TGTGCCAGCTCGGACACGGTCCTCGATGGCTACACCTTC.